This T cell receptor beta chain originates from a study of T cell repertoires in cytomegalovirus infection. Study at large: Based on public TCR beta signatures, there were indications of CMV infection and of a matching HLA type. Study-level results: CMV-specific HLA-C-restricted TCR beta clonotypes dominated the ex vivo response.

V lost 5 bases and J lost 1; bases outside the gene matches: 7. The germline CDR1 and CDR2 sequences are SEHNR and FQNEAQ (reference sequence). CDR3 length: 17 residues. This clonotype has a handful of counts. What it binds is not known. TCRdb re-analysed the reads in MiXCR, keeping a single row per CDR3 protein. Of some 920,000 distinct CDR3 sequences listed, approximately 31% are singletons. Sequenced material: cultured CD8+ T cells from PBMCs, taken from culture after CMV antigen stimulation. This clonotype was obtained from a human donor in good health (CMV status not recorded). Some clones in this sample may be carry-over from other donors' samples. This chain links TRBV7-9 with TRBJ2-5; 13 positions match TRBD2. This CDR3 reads CASSHQLAGGLQETQYF. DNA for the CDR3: TGTGCCAGCAGCCATCAACTAGCGGGGGGGCTCCAAGAGACCCAGTACTTC.